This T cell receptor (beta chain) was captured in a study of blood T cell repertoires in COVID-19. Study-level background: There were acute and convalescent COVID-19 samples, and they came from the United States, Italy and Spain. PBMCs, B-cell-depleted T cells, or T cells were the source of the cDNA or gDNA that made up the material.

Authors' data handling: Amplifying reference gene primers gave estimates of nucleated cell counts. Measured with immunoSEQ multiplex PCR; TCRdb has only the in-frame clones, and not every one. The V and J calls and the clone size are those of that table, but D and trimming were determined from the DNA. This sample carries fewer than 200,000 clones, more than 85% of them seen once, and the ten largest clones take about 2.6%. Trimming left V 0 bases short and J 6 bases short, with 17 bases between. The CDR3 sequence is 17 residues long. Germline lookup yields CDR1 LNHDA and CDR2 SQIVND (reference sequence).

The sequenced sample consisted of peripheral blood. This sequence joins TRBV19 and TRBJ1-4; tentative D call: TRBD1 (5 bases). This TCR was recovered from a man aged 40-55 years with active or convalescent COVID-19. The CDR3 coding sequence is TGTGCCAGTAGTATAGACCACCTACAGGTCCAGCATGAAAAACTGTTTTTT. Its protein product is CASSIDHLQVQHEKLFF.